The clone carrying this T cell receptor (beta chain) was recorded a few times. Its antigen is not known. The sample belongs to a study of blood T cells in healthy people across ages. Study observations and caveats: Unsorted PBMC input precluded a conclusive naive versus antigen-experienced comparison. Comparison with aged donors showed that long-lived donors had more naive CD4+ cells and higher diversity.

The sample providers were healthy Caucasian people from Russia, aged roughly 6 to 100. It was with a sample-barcoded 5' primer and a J-beta primer mix that a second PCR of roughly 6 to 12 cycles was run. MiXCR, run by TCRdb on the 5' RACE reads, gives a single entry per CDR3 protein. The table has around 1,000,000 distinct CDR3 sequences, under 30% seen once. This same sample was also taken into another study, of T cells of mothers and their children. That study reports: Each child contributed several million TCR beta CDR3 reads, while each mother contributed over 9.5 million.

Sequences were obtained from blood. The TCR sequence derives from a girl aged 2 to 10 in good health.

CDR3 coding DNA: TGCAGCGCGCGGCGGGACAGGGGAGAGACCCAGTACTTC. This translates into CSARRDRGETQYF. The chain uses TRBV29-1 and TRBJ2-5, with 10 bases identical to TRBD1. The CDR3 is 13 residues long. Germline trimming cut 7 bases from V and 4 bases from J; bases unmatched to any gene: 6. The V gene's germline CDR1 is SQVTM and CDR2 ANQGSEA.